Below are 9 T cell receptor beta chains sequenced from a single sample in a study of blood T cell repertoires in COVID-19. Produced via immunoSEQ multiplex PCR; TCRdb's table is partial and in-frame only. The sample lists 250,000 to 300,000 clones; around nine tenths were seen once. Sequenced sample: peripheral blood. The source is a woman in her twenties or thirties with COVID-19, enrolled during active disease.

The chain couples TRBV30 to TRBJ2-7; 8 nucleotides match TRBD2. The CDR3 is 14 amino acids. Germline lookup yields CDR1 GTSNPN and CDR2 SVGIG (reference sequence). The junction had 4 bases not matched to a gene; V was cut back by 2 bases and J by 1 base. The CDR3 DNA reads TGTGCCTGGAGTCGGGGACTAGGATCCTACGAGCAGTACTTC. This codes for CAWSRGLGSYEQYF.

This clone has a handful of counts. The V and J genes are TRBV7-6 and TRBJ2-1; no firm D call. From germline, CDR1 is SGHVS and CDR2 FNYEAQ. CDR3 length equals 17 residues. Trimming stripped 1 base from V and 3 bases from J, with 16 bases between. The CDR3 is CASSLETLERFYNEQFF. The CDR3 bases are TGTGCCAGCAGCTTAGAGACCTTGGAGCGATTCTACAATGAGCAGTTCTTC.

V usage is TRBV11-2 and J usage is TRBJ2-3; 14 bases line up with TRBD2. The germline CDR1 and CDR2 sequences are SGHAT and FQNNGV. Trimming removed 5 bases from V and 10 bases from J; junction bases left unmatched: 5. This CDR3 has 14 amino acids. CDR3 residues: CASSPGTSGSPQYF. CDR3 DNA: TGTGCCAGCAGCCCGGGGACTAGCGGGAGTCCGCAGTATTTT.

This clone was observed a handful of times. V gene TRBV15 combines with J gene TRBJ2-7, with no clear D. Trimming stripped 5 bases from V and 6 bases from J, with 14 bases between. This CDR3 contains 13 residues. CDR1 LNHNV and CDR2 YYDKDF come from the germline V gene (reference sequence). CDR3: CATSARPLTEQYF. In DNA, the CDR3 is TGTGCCACCAGCGCGCGGCCGTTGACCGAGCAGTACTTC. Variable domain in full (rest from reference TRBV15 and TRBJ2-7): DAMVIQNPRYQVTQFGKPVTLSCSQTLNHNVMYWYQQKSSQAPKLLFHYYDKDFNNEADTPDNFQSRRPNTSFCFLDIRSPGLGDTAMYLCATSARPLTEQYFGPGTRLTVT.

The V and J genes are TRBV7-6 and TRBJ1-2; D ambiguous. Between the trimmed V and J ends, which lost 2 bases and 7 bases, there was a span of 11 bases. Germline V gives CDR1 SGHVS, CDR2 FNYEAQ. This CDR3 is 13 amino acids long. The CDR3 reads CASSLRGRSGYTF. The CDR3 DNA reads as TGTGCCAGCAGCTTAAGAGGGCGGAGTGGCTACACCTTC.

The gene calls are TRBV5-8 and TRBJ2-7, with D uncertain. Germline V gene lookup returns CDR1 SGHTS and CDR2 YDEGEE. The V end was cut by 4 bases, the J end by 6 bases, with 11 bases between. The CDR3 has 12 amino acids. The CDR3 reads CASSPSFTEQYF. The CDR3 nucleotides read TGTGCCAGCAGCCCTAGTTTTACCGAGCAGTACTTC.

V usage is TRBV7-9 and J usage is TRBJ2-5, with D tentatively TRBD2 (6 bases). The germline V gene has CDR1 SEHNR and CDR2 FQNEAQ (reference sequence). With 1 base removed from V and 5 bases from J, the gap between germline ends came to 20 bases. This CDR3 is built from 17 residues. The CDR3 loop reads CASSLEGGAGRGETQYF. The CDR3, as DNA: TGTGCCAGCAGCTTAGAGGGCGGGGCCGGGCGAGGGGAGACCCAGTACTTC.

The chain employs TRBV24-1 and TRBJ2-1; 7 bases agree with TRBD2. CDR1 and CDR2 from the germline V gene are KGHDR and SFDVKD. CDR3 length equals 14 residues. V lost 5 bases, J lost 8 bases, and 8 bases stayed unmatched. The CDR3 DNA sequence: TGTGCCACCAGTGTTTCGGGAGGATCGGATGAGCAGTTCTTC. It is translated as CATSVSGGSDEQFF.

The rearrangement uses TRBV27 and TRBJ1-5; D not certain. The CDR3 runs 15 residues. V was cut by 3 bases and J by 0 bases, with 9 bases left in between. CDR1 is MNHEY and CDR2 is SMNVEV in the germline V gene (reference sequence). Written as DNA, the CDR3 is TGTGCCAGCAGTTTCGATAGCCATAGCAATCAGCCCCAGCATTTT. As protein: CASSFDSHSNQPQHF.